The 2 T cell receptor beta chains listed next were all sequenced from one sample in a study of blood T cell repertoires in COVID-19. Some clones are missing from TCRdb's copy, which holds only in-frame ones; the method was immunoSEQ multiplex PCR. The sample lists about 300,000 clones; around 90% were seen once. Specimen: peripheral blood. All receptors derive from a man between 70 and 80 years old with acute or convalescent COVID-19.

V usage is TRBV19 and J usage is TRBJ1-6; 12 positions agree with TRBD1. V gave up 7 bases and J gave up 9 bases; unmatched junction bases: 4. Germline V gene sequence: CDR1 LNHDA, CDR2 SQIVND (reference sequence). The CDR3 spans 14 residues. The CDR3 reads CASMGQGAVSPLHF. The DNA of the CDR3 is TGTGCCAGTATGGGACAGGGGGCTGTTTCACCCCTCCACTTT.

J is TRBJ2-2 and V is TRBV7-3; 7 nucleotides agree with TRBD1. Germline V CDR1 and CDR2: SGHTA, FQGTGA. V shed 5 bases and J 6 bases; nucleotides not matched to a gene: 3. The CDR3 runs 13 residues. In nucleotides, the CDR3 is TGTGCCAGCAGCGTCGACAGGGCCGGGGAGCTGTTTTTT. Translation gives CASSVDRAGELFF.